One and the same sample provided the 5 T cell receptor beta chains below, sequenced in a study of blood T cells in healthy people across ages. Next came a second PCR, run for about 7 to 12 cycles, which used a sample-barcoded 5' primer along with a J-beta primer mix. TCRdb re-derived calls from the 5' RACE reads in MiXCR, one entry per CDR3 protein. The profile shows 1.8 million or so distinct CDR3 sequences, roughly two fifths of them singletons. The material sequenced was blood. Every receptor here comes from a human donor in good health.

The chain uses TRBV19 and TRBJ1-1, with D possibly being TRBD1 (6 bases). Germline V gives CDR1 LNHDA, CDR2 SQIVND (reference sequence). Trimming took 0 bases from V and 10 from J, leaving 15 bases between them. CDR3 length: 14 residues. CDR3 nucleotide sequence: TGTGCCAGTAGTATAGATCATCAGGGGACCAGAGCTTTCTTT. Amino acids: CASSIDHQGTRAFF. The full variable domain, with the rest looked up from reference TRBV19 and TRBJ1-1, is DGGITQSPKYLFRKEGQNVTLSCEQNLNHDAMYWYRQDPGQGLRLIYYSQIVNDFQKGDIAEGYSVSREKKESFPLTVTSAQKNPTAFYLCASSIDHQGTRAFFGQGTRLTVV.

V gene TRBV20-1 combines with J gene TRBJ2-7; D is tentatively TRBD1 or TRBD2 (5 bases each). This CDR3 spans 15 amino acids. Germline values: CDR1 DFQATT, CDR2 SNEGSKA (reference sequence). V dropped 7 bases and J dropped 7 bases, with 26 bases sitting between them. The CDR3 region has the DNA TGCAGTGAAGGGCGTTACCGGGGCGTTGTTTGGGAGCAGTACTTC. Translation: CSEGRYRGVVWEQYF.

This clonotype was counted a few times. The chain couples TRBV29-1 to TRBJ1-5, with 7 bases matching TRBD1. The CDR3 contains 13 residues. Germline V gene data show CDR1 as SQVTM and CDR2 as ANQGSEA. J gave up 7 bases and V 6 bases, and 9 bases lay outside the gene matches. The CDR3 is CSVAQGMGQPQHF. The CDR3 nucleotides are TGCAGCGTAGCACAGGGGATGGGGCAGCCCCAGCATTTT.

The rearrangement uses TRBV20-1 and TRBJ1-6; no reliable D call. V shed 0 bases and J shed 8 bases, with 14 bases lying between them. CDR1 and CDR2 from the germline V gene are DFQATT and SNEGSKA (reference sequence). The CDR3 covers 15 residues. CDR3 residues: CSARDFGRRDSPLHF. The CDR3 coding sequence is TGCAGTGCTAGAGATTTCGGCAGGCGAGATTCACCCCTCCACTTT.

In DNA, the CDR3 is TGTGCCAGCAGCTTAAAAACGGCCGACGAGCAGTACTTC. Protein sequence: CASSLKTADEQYF. The chain carries TRBV7-2 and TRBJ2-7, with D unresolved. The CDR3 spans 13 residues. CDR1 and CDR2 from the germline V gene are SGHTA and FQGNSA. V shed 2 bases and J shed 5 bases, with 10 bases lying between them.